The clone carrying this T cell receptor beta chain has more than one count but fewer than ten. Its antigen is unknown. A read error may account for a junction end that differs from germline. Germline V gives CDR1 MNHEY, CDR2 SVGAGI. The CDR3 sequence is 15 residues long. TCRdb analysed the reads with MiXCR anew, one entry per CDR3 protein. The table records hundreds of thousands of distinct CDR3 sequences, roughly a tenth of them present only once. The entry originates in a study of T cell repertoires in cytomegalovirus infection. In the study overall: CMV infection together with matching HLA type was indicated by public TCR beta signatures.

Points from the study as a whole: The response measured ex vivo was dominated by TCR beta clonotypes (HLA-C-restricted and CMV-specific). Based on cumulative public TCR beta family frequency, carriers of CMV plus the relevant HLA were identified.

The clonotype was recovered from a human donor in good health (CMV status not recorded). Some clones in this sample may be carry-over from other donors' samples. The rearrangement joins TRBV6-5 to TRBJ1-1; 8 bases agree with TRBD1. Sequenced: PBMCs. CDR3 in DNA: TGTGCCTGCAGTTCATTGACAGGGGTGGGCACTGAAGCTTTCTTT. It specifies CACSSLTGVGTEAFF.